A few counts support the clone carrying this T cell receptor beta chain. The antigen is undetermined. V lost 2 bases, J lost 6 bases, and 8 bases lay in between. CDR3 length: 11 residues. Germline assignment: CDR1 DFQATT and CDR2 SNEGSKA (reference sequence). The sample belongs to a study of T cells after yellow fever vaccination. On the study more broadly: When fractions had low cell numbers, they were prepared with SMART-Seq v4 Ultra Low Input. The study's findings and limits: A faster peak, day 5 versus 15, was reached by the weaker secondary response. Most primary-vaccination clones reappeared after the booster (about 95% CD4, 88% CD8).

Production of TCR cDNA was by 5'RACE template switching, which also added a universal primer site and UMIs. TCRdb independently ran MiXCR on the 5' RACE reads; one entry per CDR3 protein. The table has 200,000 to 300,000 distinct CDR3 sequences, 10% to 15% seen once. The J gene is TRBJ2-7, the V gene TRBV20-1, with D unresolved. The sequences come from CD4+ T cells sorted from PBMCs, collected 45 days after the yellow fever booster vaccination. The receptor's source is a man aged 25 to 40 who received the YFV17D yellow fever vaccine. CDR3 in amino acids: CSARLVREQYF. The CDR3, as DNA: TGCAGTGCTAGACTAGTTCGCGAGCAGTACTTC.